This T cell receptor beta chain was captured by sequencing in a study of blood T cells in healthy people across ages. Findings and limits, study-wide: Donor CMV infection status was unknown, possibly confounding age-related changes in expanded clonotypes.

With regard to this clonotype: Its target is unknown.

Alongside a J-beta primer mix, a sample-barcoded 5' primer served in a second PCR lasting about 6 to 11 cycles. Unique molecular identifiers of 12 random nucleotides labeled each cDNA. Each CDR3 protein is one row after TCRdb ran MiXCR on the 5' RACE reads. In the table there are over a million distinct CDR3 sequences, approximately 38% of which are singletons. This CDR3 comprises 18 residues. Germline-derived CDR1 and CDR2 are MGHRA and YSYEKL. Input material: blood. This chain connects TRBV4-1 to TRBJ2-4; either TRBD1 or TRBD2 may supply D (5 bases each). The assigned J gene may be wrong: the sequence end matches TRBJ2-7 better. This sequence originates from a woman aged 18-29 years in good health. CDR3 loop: CASSQAPRGAEPSYEQYF. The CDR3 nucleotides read TGCGCCAGCAGCCAAGCTCCCCGAGGGGCCGAACCCTCCTACGAGCAGTACTTC.